This TCR beta chain was obtained from a study of cytomegalovirus exposure and HLA in healthy donors. Primers for the PCR totalled 60 Vbeta and 13 Jbeta. Here immunoSEQ multiplex PCR was the method, and the copy in TCRdb shows in-frame clones only, minus some. The ten most abundant clones cover roughly 3.8% of a sample with under 95,000 clones. The sequencing sample was made of PBMCs. This clonotype originated in a man aged 18 to 30 in good health and CMV-seropositive.

DNA for the CDR3: TGTGCCAGCTCACCCGAATCGGGGGTGGAAGACAATGAGCAGTTCTTC. This gives the protein CASSPESGVEDNEQFF. The chain joins TRBV18 to TRBJ2-1; weak D call: TRBD2 (6 bases). The germline gives CDR1 KGHSH, CDR2 LQKENI. This CDR3 has 16 amino acids. V dropped 3 bases and J dropped 5 bases, with 17 bases sitting between them.